Listed here are 8 T cell receptor beta chains from one sample, sequenced in a study of response to subunit inactivated influenza vaccine. TCRdb recomputed calls from the RT-PCR reads with MiXCR, one row per CDR3 protein. Seen here are roughly 760,000 distinct CDR3 sequences, 21% observed once, and the top ten hold approximately 10%. The specimen was PBMCs from blood, collected about 5 days after vaccination. The receptors shown here come from a man aged 50 to 59 who received an inactivated influenza vaccine.

V and J are TRBV21-1 and TRBJ2-7; TRBD1, the table's D call, was not compared with the DNA. TRBV21-1 is described as a pseudogene. CDR3 length equals 14 residues. The CDR3: CASSPHRYPYEQYF. CDR3 bases: TGTGCCAGCAGCCCGCACAGGTATCCCTACGAGCAGTACTTC.

V usage is TRBV4-2 and J usage is TRBJ2-7; TRBD2 might be the D (5 bases). Germline loops: CDR1 LGHNA, CDR2 YNFKEQ. The CDR3 length is 14 residues. Trimming shortened V by 1 base and J by 2 bases, and 9 bases separated the two germline ends. The CDR3 DNA sequence: TGTGCCAGCAGCCAAGGGACTTCAACCTACGAGCAGTACTTC. Protein: CASSQGTSTYEQYF.

The chain employs TRBV5-1 and TRBJ1-2; weak D call: TRBD1 (6 bases). CDR3 length: 14 residues. The V end was cut by 0 bases, the J end by 8 bases, with 14 bases between. Germline CDR1 reads SGHRS; CDR2 reads YFSETQ. CDR3 DNA: TGCGCCAGCAGCTTGGACCACAGGGCGCCAGGCTACACCTTC. Translation gives CASSLDHRAPGYTF.

About this clonotype itself: Compared with germline, one end of the junction differs, possibly owing to a read error. The genes are TRBV6-5 and TRBJ2-7, with 7 nucleotides matching TRBD1. The CDR3 spans 14 residues. Germline loops: CDR1 MNHEY, CDR2 SVGAGI. CDR3 sequence reads: CTSSYGTGVYEQYF. CDR3 DNA: TGTACCAGCAGTTACGGCACAGGGGTCTACGAGCAGTACTTC.

This clonotype was counted between two and nine times. The V call is TRBV5-6, the J call TRBJ2-1; 10 bases align to TRBD2. J lost 4 bases, V lost 6 bases, and 10 bases had no gene match. Germline V gene data show CDR1 as SGHDT and CDR2 as YYEEEE. The CDR3 contains 16 residues. The CDR3 DNA reads as TGTGCCAGCATCGTAGCGGGAGGACTTAAATACAATGAGCAGTTCTTC. It specifies CASIVAGGLKYNEQFF.

The V gene is TRBV7-3, the J gene TRBJ2-1; TRBD2 matches 11 bases. Per the germline V gene, CDR1 is SGHTA and CDR2 is FQGTGA. V trimming: 4 bases; J trimming: 8 bases; junction bases outside the gene matches: 10. This CDR3 has 16 amino acids. The CDR3 protein is CASSSWVSGREDEQFF. CDR3 nucleotide sequence: TGTGCCAGCAGCTCCTGGGTTAGCGGGAGGGAAGATGAGCAGTTCTTC.

The chain has TRBV7-2 and TRBJ2-1; weak D call: TRBD2 (6 bases). V lost 4 bases to trimming and J lost 0 bases, with 10 bases between them. CDR3 length: 15 amino acids. Per germline, CDR1 SGHTA and CDR2 FQGNSA. The CDR3 nucleotides read TGTGCCAGCAGCTGGGCGGGGAGCTCCTACAATGAGCAGTTCTTC. This gives the protein CASSWAGSSYNEQFF.

The J gene is TRBJ2-6, the V gene TRBV11-2, with TRBD1 matching 8 bases. Germline CDR1 SGHAT, CDR2 FQNNGV. V shed 1 base and J 5 bases; nucleotides not matched to a gene: 10. This CDR3 comprises 18 residues. CDR3 sequence reads: CASSLVFSGGGRANVLTF. The CDR3 DNA reads as TGTGCCAGCAGCTTAGTATTTTCAGGGGGCGGGAGGGCCAACGTCCTGACTTTC. Using reference TRBV11-2 and TRBJ2-6 for the parts outside the CDR3, the full variable domain is EAGVAQSPRYKIIEKRQSVAFWCNPISGHATLYWYQQILGQGPKLLIQFQNNGVVDDSQLPKDRFSAERLKGVDSTLKIQPAKLEDSAVYLCASSLVFSGGGRANVLTFGAGSRLTVL.